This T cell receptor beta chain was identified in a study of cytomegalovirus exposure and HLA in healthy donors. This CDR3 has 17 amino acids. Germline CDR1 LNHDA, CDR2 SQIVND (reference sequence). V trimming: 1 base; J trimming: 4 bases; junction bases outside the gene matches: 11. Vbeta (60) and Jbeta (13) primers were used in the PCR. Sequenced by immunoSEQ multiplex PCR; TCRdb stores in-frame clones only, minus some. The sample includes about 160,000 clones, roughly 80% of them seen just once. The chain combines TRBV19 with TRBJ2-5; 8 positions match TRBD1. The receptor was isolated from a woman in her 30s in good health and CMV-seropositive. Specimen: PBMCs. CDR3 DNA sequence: TGTGCCAGTAGTATAGGGCGGGCAGGGGGCTATGGAGAGACCCAGTACTTC. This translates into CASSIGRAGGYGETQYF.